Sequencing of this TCR beta chain was carried out in a study of T cell changes during pregnancy in multiple sclerosis. Repertoires were generated with immunoSEQ multiplex PCR, while TCRdb's copy carries only in-frame clones and drops some. The sample carries about 38,000 clones, 90% recorded once. Germline loops: CDR1 SGHTA, CDR2 FQGNSA. This CDR3 spans 16 amino acids. Trimming took 1 base from V and 4 from J, leaving 14 bases between them. The sequencing used CD4+ T cells from peripheral blood mononuclear cells, collected in the second trimester of pregnancy. This TCR derives from a female donor with multiple sclerosis, enrolled in a pregnancy study. V is TRBV7-2 and J is TRBJ1-3, with D unclear. CDR3 coding DNA: TGTGCCAGCAGCTTAGATTCCTCGAGGTCCGGAAACACCATATATTTT. Translation: CASSLDSSRSGNTIYF.